Below, 7 T cell receptor beta chains from the same sample are listed, as sequenced in a study of blood T cell repertoires in COVID-19. Generated by immunoSEQ multiplex PCR, the TCRdb table keeps only in-frame clones and is missing some. Seen here are around 270,000 clones, about four fifths observed once, and the top ten hold about a sixth. The material sequenced was peripheral blood. These receptors were obtained from a person aged 65 to 79 with COVID-19, enrolled during active disease.

The rearrangement uses TRBV7-6 and TRBJ1-1; D gene ambiguous. V dropped 5 bases and J dropped 5 bases, with 18 bases sitting between them. CDR3 length: 15 residues. Germline V CDR1 and CDR2: SGHVS, FNYEAQ. The CDR3 region is CASSAMGNEGTEAFF. CDR3 coding DNA: TGTGCCAGCAGCGCTATGGGAAATGAGGGTACTGAAGCTTTCTTT.

V usage is TRBV6-4 and J usage is TRBJ2-1; D unresolved. The CDR3 spans 16 residues. V was shortened by 0 bases and J by 0 bases, with 9 bases between the two germline ends. Germline loops: CDR1 MRHNA, CDR2 SNTAGT. In DNA, the CDR3 is TGTGCCAGCAGTGACTCTTACAGAAGCTCCTACAATGAGCAGTTCTTC. This codes for CASSDSYRSSYNEQFF.

The genes are TRBV7-3 and TRBJ2-1, with 8 nucleotides matching TRBD2. V shed 2 bases and J 8 bases; nucleotides not matched to a gene: 23. Germline V lookup: CDR1 SGHTA, CDR2 FQGTGA. CDR3 length equals 20 residues. The CDR3 nucleotides read TGTGCCAGCAGCTTATTAGGACGAACTGGGGCGGGGGGCCCGAGGGATGAGCAGTTCTTC. It yields the protein CASSLLGRTGAGGPRDEQFF.

V gene TRBV3-1 (or the pseudogene TRBV3-2) combines with J gene TRBJ1-4; 10 positions agree with TRBD1. Germline-derived CDR1 and CDR2 are LGHDT and YNNKEL (reference sequence). Trimming cost V 0 bases and J 12 bases; bases outside gene matches: 7. There are 15 residues in the CDR3. Written as DNA, the CDR3 is TGTGCCAGCAGCCAAGACGGGACAGGGGCGAGGCAACTGTTTTTT. Translated, it gives CASSQDGTGARQLFF.

V and J are TRBV4-1 and TRBJ1-4; D is ambiguous. The V and J ends lost 0 bases and 2 bases respectively, with 13 bases between them. CDR1 and CDR2 from the germline V gene are MGHRA and YSYEKL. The CDR3 length is 17 residues. CDR3 nucleotides: TGCGCCAGCAGCCAAGATCAAGAGGCGGAGACTAATGAAAAACTGTTTTTT. Translation: CASSQDQEAETNEKLFF.

V is TRBV24-1 and J is TRBJ2-5, with D possibly TRBD2 on 6 matching bases. This CDR3 region has 14 residues. The germline V gene encodes CDR1 KGHDR and CDR2 SFDVKD. V was pared by 3 bases and J by 5 bases, with 12 bases between. The CDR3 DNA sequence: TGTGCCACCAGTGATGCTAGGGCGGGGGAGACCCAGTACTTC. As protein: CATSDARAGETQYF.

This chain uses TRBV7-9 with TRBJ2-5, with D tentatively TRBD1 (5 bases). This CDR3 comprises 12 residues. Germline V gene data show CDR1 as SEHNR and CDR2 as FQNEAQ (reference sequence). V lost 3 bases, J lost 4 bases, and 6 bases lay in between. The CDR3 bases are TGTGCCAGCAGCTTTCAGGGAGAGACCCAGTACTTC. Protein sequence: CASSFQGETQYF. The full variable domain, completed using reference TRBV7-9 and TRBJ2-5, is DTGVSQNPRHKITKRGQNVTFRCDPISEHNRLYWYRQTLGQGPEFLTYFQNEAQLEKSRLLSDRFSAERPKGSFSTLEIQRTEQGDSAMYLCASSFQGETQYFGPGTRLLVL.